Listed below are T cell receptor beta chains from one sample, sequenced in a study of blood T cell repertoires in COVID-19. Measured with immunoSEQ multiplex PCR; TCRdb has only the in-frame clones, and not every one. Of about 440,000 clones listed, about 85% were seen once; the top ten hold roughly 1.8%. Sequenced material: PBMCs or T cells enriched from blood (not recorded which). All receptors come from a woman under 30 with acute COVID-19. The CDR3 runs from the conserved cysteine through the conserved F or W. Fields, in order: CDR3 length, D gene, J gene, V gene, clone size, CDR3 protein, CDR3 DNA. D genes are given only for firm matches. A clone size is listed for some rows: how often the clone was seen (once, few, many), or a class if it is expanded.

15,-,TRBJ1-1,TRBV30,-,CAWSVGDGGWTEAFF,TGTGCCTGGAGTGTAGGCGACGGAGGGTGGACTGAAGCTTTCTTT
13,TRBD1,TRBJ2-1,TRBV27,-,CASSYDRGHEQFF,TGTGCCAGTTCGTACGACAGGGGGCATGAGCAGTTCTTC
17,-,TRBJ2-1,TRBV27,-,CASSAPGRTGRVNEQFF,TGTGCCAGCAGTGCGCCCGGCCGGACAGGGAGGGTCAATGAGCAGTTCTTC
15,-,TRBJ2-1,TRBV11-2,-,CASSPAAGLYNEQFF,TGTGCCAGCAGCCCTGCAGCAGGGCTATACAATGAGCAGTTCTTC
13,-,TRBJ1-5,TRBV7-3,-,CASTKGANQPQHF,TGTGCCAGCACCAAAGGGGCCAATCAGCCCCAGCATTTT
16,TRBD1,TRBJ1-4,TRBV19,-,CASTNILTGIDEKLFF,TGTGCCAGTACCAATATTCTGACAGGGATTGATGAAAAACTGTTTTTT
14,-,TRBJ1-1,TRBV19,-,CASSIVLGNTEAFF,TGTGCCAGTAGTATAGTACTAGGGAACACTGAAGCTTTCTTT
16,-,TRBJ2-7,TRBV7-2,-,CASSLRGVVSSYEQYF,TGTGCCAGCAGCTTAAGAGGTGTCGTAAGCTCCTACGAGCAGTACTTC
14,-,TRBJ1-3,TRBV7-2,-,CASSLAALGNTIYF,TGTGCCAGCAGCTTAGCCGCGTTGGGAAACACCATATATTTT
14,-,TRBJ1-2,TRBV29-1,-,CSVYLSGAYDGYTF,TGCAGCGTCTACCTCAGTGGGGCTTACGATGGCTACACCTTC
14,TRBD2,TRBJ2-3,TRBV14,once,CASSRTTGTSGQYF,TGTGCCAGCAGCCGTACTACCGGGACTAGCGGGCAGTATTTT
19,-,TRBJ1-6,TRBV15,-,CATSSSRRHRVFDNSPLHF,TGTGCCACCAGCTCCTCACGGAGACACAGGGTGTTTGATAATTCACCCCTCCACTTT
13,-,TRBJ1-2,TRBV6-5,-,CASKNRVGGRYTF,TGTGCCAGTAAAAACAGGGTAGGAGGTCGCTACACCTTC
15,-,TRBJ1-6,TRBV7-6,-,CASSLGQNHNSPLHF,TGTGCCAGCAGCTTAGGACAGAATCATAATTCACCCCTCCACTTT
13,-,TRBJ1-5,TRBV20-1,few,CSASKQPNQPQHF,TGCAGTGCTAGTAAACAACCCAATCAGCCCCAGCATTTT
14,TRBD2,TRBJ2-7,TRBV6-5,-,CASRIAGGSYEQYF,TGTGCCAGCAGAATAGCGGGAGGCTCCTACGAGCAGTACTTC
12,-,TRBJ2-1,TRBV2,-,CASSLILTGQFF,TGTGCCAGCAGCCTTATACTTACCGGGCAGTTCTTC
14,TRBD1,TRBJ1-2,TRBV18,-,CASSPGTDIYGYTF,TGTGCCAGCTCACCGGGGACAGACATTTATGGCTACACCTTC
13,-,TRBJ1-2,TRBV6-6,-,CASRERGLGGYTF,TGTGCCAGCAGAGAAAGGGGTCTGGGTGGCTACACCTTC
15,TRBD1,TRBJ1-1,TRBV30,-,CAWSGGDSVNTEAFF,TGTGCCTGGAGTGGGGGGGACAGCGTGAACACTGAAGCTTTCTTT
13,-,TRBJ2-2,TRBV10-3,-,CASQGANTGELFF,TGTGCCTCACAGGGAGCGAACACCGGGGAGCTGTTTTTT
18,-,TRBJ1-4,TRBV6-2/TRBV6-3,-,CASSYLEGRPATNEKLFF,TGTGCCAGCAGTTACTTGGAGGGACGGCCTGCAACTAATGAAAAACTGTTTTTT
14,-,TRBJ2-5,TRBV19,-,CASSKPPYQETQYF,TGTGCCAGTAGCAAGCCCCCGTACCAAGAGACCCAGTACTTC
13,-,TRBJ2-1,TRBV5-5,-,CASSLAVDREQFF,TGTGCCAGCAGCTTGGCCGTCGACAGAGAGCAGTTCTTC
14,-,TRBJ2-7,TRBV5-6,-,CASSLETLSYEQYF,TGTGCCAGCAGCTTGGAGACTCTTTCCTACGAGCAGTACTTC
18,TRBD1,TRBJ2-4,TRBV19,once,CASSAMNRGQLAKNIQYF,TGTGCCAGTAGTGCCATGAACAGGGGACAACTAGCCAAAAACATTCAGTACTTC
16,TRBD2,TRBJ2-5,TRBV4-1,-,CASSPQRGGSPETQYF,TGCGCCAGCAGCCCCCAGCGGGGGGGATCGCCAGAGACCCAGTACTTC
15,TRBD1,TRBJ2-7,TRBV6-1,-,CASSEIPRGPGEQYF,TGTGCCAGCAGTGAAATCCCCAGGGGGCCGGGCGAGCAGTACTTC
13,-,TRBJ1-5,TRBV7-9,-,CASSYSYYQPQHF,TGTGCCAGCAGCTATTCGTATTATCAGCCCCAGCATTTT
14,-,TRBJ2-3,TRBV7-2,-,CASSLVIVPDTQYF,TGTGCCAGCAGCTTAGTAATTGTCCCAGATACGCAGTATTTT
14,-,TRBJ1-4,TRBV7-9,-,CASSFGRVDEKLFF,TGTGCCAGCAGCTTTGGCAGGGTGGATGAAAAACTGTTTTTT
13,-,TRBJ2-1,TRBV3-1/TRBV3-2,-,CASSQVPGHEQFF,TGTGCCAGCAGCCAAGTCCCAGGTCATGAGCAGTTCTTC
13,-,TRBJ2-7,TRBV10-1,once,CASSEGAFYEQYF,TGCGCCAGCAGTGAAGGGGCCTTCTACGAGCAGTACTTC